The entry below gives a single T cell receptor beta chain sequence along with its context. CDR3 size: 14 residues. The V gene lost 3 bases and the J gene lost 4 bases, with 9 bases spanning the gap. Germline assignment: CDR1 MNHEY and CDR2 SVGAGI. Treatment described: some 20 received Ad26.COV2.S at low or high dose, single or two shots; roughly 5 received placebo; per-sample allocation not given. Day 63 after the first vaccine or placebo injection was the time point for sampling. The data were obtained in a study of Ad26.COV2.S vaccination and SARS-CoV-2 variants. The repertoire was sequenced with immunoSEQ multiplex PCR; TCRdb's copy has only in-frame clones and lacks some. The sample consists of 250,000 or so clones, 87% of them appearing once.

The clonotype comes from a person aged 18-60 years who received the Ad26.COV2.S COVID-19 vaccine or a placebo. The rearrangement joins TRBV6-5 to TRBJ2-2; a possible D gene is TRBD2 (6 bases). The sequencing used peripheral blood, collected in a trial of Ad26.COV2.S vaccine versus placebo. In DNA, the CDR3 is TGTGCCAGCAGTTATGGAGGGACCACCGGGGAGCTGTTTTTT. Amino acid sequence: CASSYGGTTGELFF.